The entry that follows covers one TCR beta chain sequence. Its specificity is not known. The source of the sample is a study of Ad26.COV2.S vaccination and SARS-CoV-2 variants. Repertoires were generated with immunoSEQ multiplex PCR, while TCRdb's copy carries only in-frame clones and drops some. The sample gives about 350,000 clones, around 90% of which show up once; roughly 3.2% is in the top ten. Treatment described: around 19 received Ad26.COV2.S at low or high dose, single or two shots; about five received placebo; per-sample allocation not given. Sample collection was performed on day 63 after the first vaccine or placebo injection. Cohort 1b enrolled adults aged 18-55 years in Boston. V dropped 6 bases and J dropped 4 bases, with 14 bases sitting between them. The germline V gene encodes CDR1 SNHLY and CDR2 FYNNEI. This CDR3 is 14 amino acids long. Overall study findings and caveats: Considerable breadth of spike-specific CD8+ and CD4+ T cell responses has reportedly been documented following vaccination.

Sequences were derived from peripheral blood, sampled in a trial of Ad26.COV2.S vaccine versus placebo. The chain links TRBV2 to TRBJ2-3; D unresolved. This TCR derives from a person between 18 and 65 years old who received the Ad26.COV2.S COVID-19 vaccine or a placebo. CDR3 sequence: CASRLPPRPDTQYF. CDR3 bases: TGTGCCAGCAGACTCCCCCCGCGGCCAGATACGCAGTATTTT. Full variable domain (remainder filled in from reference TRBV2 and TRBJ2-3): EPEVTQTPSHQVTQMGQEVILRCVPISNHLYFYWYRQILGQKVEFLVSFYNNEISEKSEIFDDQFSVERPDGSNFTLKIRSTKLEDSAMYFCASRLPPRPDTQYFGPGTRLTVL.